These 16 T cell receptor beta chains came from one sample sequenced in a study of CD8 T cells in Susac syndrome. RNA, at roughly 0.5 to 1 ug, was reverse transcribed with random hexamers. MiXCR, run by TCRdb on the immunoSEQ multiplex PCR reads, gives a single entry per CDR3 protein. Here the sample spans roughly 190,000 distinct CDR3 sequences, 95% being singletons. The sequenced sample was CD8+ T cells from PBMCs. These receptors were collected from a human donor with Susac syndrome.

This clonotype showed up just once. This rearrangement joins TRBV7-9 to TRBJ2-1; maybe TRBD2 (5 bases). Looked up from germline, CDR1 is SEHNR and CDR2 is FQNEAQ (reference sequence). The CDR3 runs to 14 residues. Trimming stripped 6 bases from V and 6 bases from J, with 15 bases between. This CDR3 is CASSQRFEGNEQFF. CDR3 DNA: TGTGCCAGCAGTCAAAGGTTTGAGGGCAATGAGCAGTTCTTC.

This clonotype was seen once. The chain recombines TRBV20-1 with TRBJ1-2; D unresolved. Per the germline V gene, CDR1 is DFQATT and CDR2 is SNEGSKA (reference sequence). V gave up 7 bases and J gave up 5 bases, with 11 bases separating them. The CDR3 length is 11 residues. CDR3 amino acids: CSGQSDYGYTF. The CDR3 region has the DNA TGCAGTGGCCAATCAGATTATGGCTACACCTTC.

The J gene is TRBJ2-7, the V gene TRBV27; possible D gene TRBD1, 5 bases. V shed 4 bases and J shed 6 bases, with 16 bases lying between them. This CDR3 is built from 14 residues. Germline V gene data show CDR1 as MNHEY and CDR2 as SMNVEV (reference sequence). The CDR3 bases are TGTGCCAGCAGTTCCAGGGTTGTTTCTGTCGAGCAGTACTTC. This sequence encodes CASSSRVVSVEQYF.

The CDR3 DNA follows: TGTGCCAGCAGCAGGGAGACTTGGGATGGCTACACCTTC. It is translated as CASSRETWDGYTF. This rearrangement joins TRBV7-2 to TRBJ1-2; D gene ambiguous. Germline V CDR1 and CDR2: SGHTA, FQGNSA. Deletions cut 5 bases from V and 6 bases from J, with 13 bases between. The length of the CDR3 is 13 residues. Variable domain in full (rest from reference TRBV7-2 and TRBJ1-2): GAGVSQSPSNKVTEKGKDVELRCDPISGHTALYWYRQSLGQGLEFLIYFQGNSAPDKSGLPSDRFSAERTGGSVSTLTIQRTQQEDSAVYLCASSRETWDGYTFGSGTRLTVV.

CDR3 sequence (DNA): TGTGCCAGCAGTCGGACTCAGGGGGTGACCGGGGAGCTGTTTTTT. This codes for CASSRTQGVTGELFF. J is TRBJ2-2 and V is TRBV5-4, with TRBD1 matching over 7 bases. This CDR3 has 15 amino acids. Trimming took 5 bases from V and 5 from J; bases not matched to a gene: 9. CDR1 SGHNT and CDR2 YYREEE come from the germline V gene (reference sequence).

The gene calls are TRBV14 and TRBJ2-3; a weak D match, TRBD2 (5 bases). Germline V CDR1 and CDR2: SGHDN, FVKESK. The CDR3 runs to 16 residues. V lost 1 base and J 8 bases, leaving 19 bases between the germline ends. CDR3 nucleotide sequence: TGTGCCAGCAGCCAAGCGTTAGGGCTACTAGAATCTACGCAGTATTTT. It is translated as CASSQALGLLESTQYF.

This sequence joins TRBV15 and TRBJ2-3, with 9 nucleotides matching TRBD2. The germline gives CDR1 LNHNV, CDR2 YYDKDF (reference sequence). The junction had 6 bases not matched to a gene; V was cut back by 3 bases and J by 2 bases. The CDR3 is 16 residues long. The CDR3 region has the DNA TGTGCCACCAGCAGGGGTGGGACTAGCTTCACAGATACGCAGTATTTT. Translated: CATSRGGTSFTDTQYF. The whole variable domain, remainder taken from reference TRBV15 and TRBJ2-3, is DAMVIQNPRYQVTQFGKPVTLSCSQTLNHNVMYWYQQKSSQAPKLLFHYYDKDFNNEADTPDNFQSRRPNTSFCFLDIRSPGLGDTAMYLCATSRGGTSFTDTQYFGPGTRLTVL.

This clonotype occurred once. CDR3 nucleotides: TGTGCCAGCAGCCAATGGGGACAGATCAATGAGCAGTTCTTC. It translates to CASSQWGQINEQFF. This chain joins TRBV14 and TRBJ2-1, with TRBD1 identical over 7 bases. Germline V gene lookup returns CDR1 SGHDN and CDR2 FVKESK. The V and J ends lost 2 bases and 6 bases, in that order; junction bases with no gene match: 4. The CDR3 extends over 14 amino acids.

J is TRBJ2-3 and V is TRBV20-1; no clear D. Germline values: CDR1 DFQATT, CDR2 SNEGSKA (reference sequence). The CDR3 loop spans 14 amino acids. Deletions cut 2 bases from V and 1 base from J, with 10 bases between. DNA for the CDR3: TGCAGTGCTAGACAGCTAGTGGGCACAGATACGCAGTATTTT. Its protein product is CSARQLVGTDTQYF.

The chain recombines TRBV2 with TRBJ1-2, with no clear D. V was pared by 2 bases and J by 1 base, with 8 bases between. The CDR3 runs 14 residues. CDR1 is SNHLY and CDR2 is FYNNEI in the germline V gene. CDR3: CASSETGINYGYTF. The CDR3, as DNA: TGTGCCAGCAGTGAAACGGGCATTAACTATGGCTACACCTTC.

The chain carries TRBV20-1 and TRBJ2-7, with 8 bases fitting TRBD2. The V and J ends lost 2 bases and 0 bases, in that order; junction bases with no gene match: 3. The CDR3 covers 14 residues. Germline V gene lookup returns CDR1 DFQATT and CDR2 SNEGSKA (reference sequence). The DNA of the CDR3 is TGCAGTGCTAGATCGGGACTAGTCTCCTACGAGCAGTACTTC. Translated, it gives CSARSGLVSYEQYF.

The chain has TRBV27 and TRBJ2-7, with D possibly TRBD2 on 5 matching bases. The CDR3 is 15 residues long. The ends were cut back, 2 bases at V and 6 bases at J, with 17 bases in the middle. Germline CDR1 is MNHEY and CDR2 is SMNVEV (reference sequence). CDR3 in DNA: TGTGCCAGCAGTTTAGGGAGTGAAGGGCCCCTCGAGCAGTACTTC. Translating gives CASSLGSEGPLEQYF.

In DNA form, the CDR3 reads TGTGCCACCAGCAGAGCGAGGGACAGGTTTGGTAATCAGCCCCAGCATTTT. This translates into CATSRARDRFGNQPQHF. The chain is built from TRBV15 and TRBJ1-5; TRBD1 matches at 8 bases. Germline V gene sequence: CDR1 LNHNV, CDR2 YYDKDF (reference sequence). The junction had 9 bases not matched to a gene; V was cut back by 1 base and J by 4 bases. The CDR3 runs 17 residues.

The rearrangement links TRBV3-1 to TRBJ2-1, with 12 bases that match TRBD2. In germline, CDR1 is LGHDT, CDR2 YNNKEL (reference sequence). V dropped 4 bases and J dropped 6; count of bases not matched to a gene: 4. This CDR3 spans 15 amino acids. The CDR3 DNA sequence: TGTGCCAGCAGCCCCCTAGCGGGGGGGCCCAATGAGCAGTTCTTC. It codes for CASSPLAGGPNEQFF.

This clonotype has a single count. The genes are TRBV7-2 and TRBJ1-5; unclear D gene. V was trimmed by 0 bases and J by 0 bases, leaving 12 bases between them. Germline loops: CDR1 SGHTA, CDR2 FQGNSA. The CDR3 length is 17 residues. The CDR3 here is CASSLADGLYSNQPQHF. DNA of the CDR3: TGTGCCAGCAGCTTAGCGGACGGACTGTATAGCAATCAGCCCCAGCATTTT.

The chain joins TRBV24-1 to TRBJ1-1; D is perhaps TRBD1 (6 bases). V was shortened by 4 bases and J by 8 bases, with 16 bases between the two germline ends. This CDR3 has 14 residues. Germline loops: CDR1 KGHDR, CDR2 SFDVKD. The CDR3 DNA reads as TGTGCCACCAGTGAGTCCGGGACATCGGGCGAAGCTTTCTTT. Residues: CATSESGTSGEAFF.